This T cell receptor (beta chain) was recorded in a study of blood T cell repertoires in COVID-19 (dated by TCRdb to the early 2020s). Regarding the study in general: The collaborator samples originated in the United States, Italy and Spain and spanned the acute and convalescent phases of COVID-19. The prospective study material was composed of cDNA or gDNA derived from T cells, B-cell-depleted T cells, or PBMCs. The dataset comprised deeply sampled blood TCRbeta repertoires from subjects exposed to, actively infected with, or recovered from COVID-19. The repertoires were released in a freely available public database meant as a resource for research on the immune response to SARS-CoV-2. Samples were obtained from the ongoing ImmuneRACE study (first 160 participants) and from 1,000 to 1,500 subjects provided by 6 global collaborators. Sample metadata almost always included a de-identified subject ID, COVID-19 status, age in years and sex. HLA class I and class II types, where available, came from metadata supplied by the sample provider rather than from assay-based typing.

The immunoSEQ Assay, a bias-controlled multiplex PCR, was used to amplify TCRbeta CDR3 regions from genomic DNA. Under the source paper's analysis protocol: The number of nucleated cells in each sample was estimated from the amplification of reference gene primers within the assay. Sequence reads were collapsed and filtered to measure the absolute abundance of every unique TCRbeta CDR3 rearrangement. For each sample, productive Simpson clonality was calculated as the square root of Simpson's diversity index across productive rearrangements. This immuneACCESS table, as held by TCRdb, lists in-frame sequences with V and J called but not all clones. Of the missing ones, under half trace to an unresolved V gene in checked studies; the others have no known cause. V and J calls and clone size follow that table, whereas D and trimming were derived from the DNA. This sample comprises roughly 260,000 clones, 70% to 90% of them detected only once. The ten largest clones represent 2.3% of the sample.

Summary of the overall study and its limitations: Clinical and demographic metadata were provided uncurated, with the amount varying by source and participant.

The germline V gene encodes CDR1 LGHNA and CDR2 YNFKEQ. The trim is 0 bases for V and 6 bases for J, with a gap of 11 bases between the germline ends. CDR3 length: 14 amino acids, cysteine to phenylalanine. Only the CDR3 part of the read is kept: 42 bases, read in frame from the first base. This clone was seen only a few times. There is no known antigen for this receptor. Base qualities are not recorded, but no much larger clone differs from it by a single base. Collaborating institutions collected whole blood in K2EDTA tubes following their own protocols. For TCRbeta analysis, collaborators shipped samples in one of three forms: frozen whole blood, isolated PBMCs, or DNA extracted from either of those sample types.

The chain couples TRBV4-2 to TRBJ1-1; TRBD1 is a possible D gene, resting on 5 matching bases. The TCR comes from a woman in her fifties or sixties with acute or convalescent COVID-19. Sequencing was performed on peripheral blood. The DNA sequence is given as TGTGCCAGCAGCCAAGACAGGGTTATCCCTGAAGCTTTCTTT. Its translation reads: CASSQDRVIPEAFF.